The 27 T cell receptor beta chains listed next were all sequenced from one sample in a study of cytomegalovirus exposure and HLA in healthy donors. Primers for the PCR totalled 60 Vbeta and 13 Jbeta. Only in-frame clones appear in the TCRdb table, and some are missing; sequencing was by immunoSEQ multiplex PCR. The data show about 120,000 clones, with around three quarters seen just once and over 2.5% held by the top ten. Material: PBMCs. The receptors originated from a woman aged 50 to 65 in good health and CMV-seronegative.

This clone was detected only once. In nucleotides, the CDR3 is TGTGCCAGCAGTCCCTTGGGAGGGGTCTACGAGCAGTACTTC. This encodes CASSPLGGVYEQYF. The chain carries TRBV28 and TRBJ2-7, with 7 positions matching TRBD2. V dropped 5 bases and J dropped 3; count of bases not matched to a gene: 7. The CDR3 loop spans 14 amino acids. From germline, CDR1 is MDHEN and CDR2 SYDVKM.

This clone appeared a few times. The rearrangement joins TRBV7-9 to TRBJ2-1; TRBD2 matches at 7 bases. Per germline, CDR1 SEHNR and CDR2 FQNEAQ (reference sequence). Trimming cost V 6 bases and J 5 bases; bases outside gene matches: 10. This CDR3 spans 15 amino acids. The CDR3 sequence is CASRPRERGDNEQFF. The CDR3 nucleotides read TGTGCCAGCAGACCCCGCGAGCGGGGAGACAATGAGCAGTTCTTC.

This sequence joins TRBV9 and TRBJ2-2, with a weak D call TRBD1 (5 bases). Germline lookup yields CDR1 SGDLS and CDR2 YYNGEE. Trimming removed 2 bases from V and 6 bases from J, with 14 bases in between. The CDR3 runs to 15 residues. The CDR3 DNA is TGTGCCAGCAGCGTTCAAGGGGCGTCGGCCGGGGAGCTGTTTTTT. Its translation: CASSVQGASAGELFF. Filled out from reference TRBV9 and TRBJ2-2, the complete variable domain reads DSGVTQTPKHLITATGQRVTLRCSPRSGDLSVYWYQQSLDQGLQFLIQYYNGEERAKGNILERFSAQQFPDLHSELNLSSLELGDSALYFCASSVQGASAGELFFGEGSRLTVL.

The CDR3 bases are TGTGCCAGTAGTCCGCAGGGTTTTGGGGACTATGGCTACACCTTC. Translating gives CASSPQGFGDYGYTF. This chain uses TRBV19 with TRBJ1-2; D is possibly TRBD1 (5 bases). Germline CDR1 is LNHDA and CDR2 is SQIVND (reference sequence). Trimming removed 5 bases at V and 3 bases at J, with 16 bases between. The CDR3 loop spans 15 amino acids.

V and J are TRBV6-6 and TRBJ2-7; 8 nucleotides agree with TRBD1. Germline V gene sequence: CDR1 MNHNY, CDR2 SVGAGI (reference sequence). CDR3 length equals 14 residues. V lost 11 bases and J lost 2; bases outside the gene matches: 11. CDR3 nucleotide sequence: TGTGCCGGGCCTCCGGGACAGGAGCCCTACGAGCAGTACTTC. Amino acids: CAGPPGQEPYEQYF.

The CDR3 is CASSLGLSTDTQYF. The CDR3 coding sequence is TGTGCCAGCAGCTTGGGACTAAGCACAGATACGCAGTATTTT. The chain employs TRBV5-6 and TRBJ2-3; TRBD2 is a possible D gene (5 bases). V was clipped by 0 bases and J by 0 bases, with 5 bases between them. CDR1 is SGHDT, CDR2 YYEEEE, per germline. The CDR3 runs to 14 residues.

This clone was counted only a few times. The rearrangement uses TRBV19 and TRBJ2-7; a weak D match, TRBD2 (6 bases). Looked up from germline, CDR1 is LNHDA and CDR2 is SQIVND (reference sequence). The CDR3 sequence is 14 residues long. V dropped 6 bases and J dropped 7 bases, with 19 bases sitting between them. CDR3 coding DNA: TGTGCCAGTAGCATGGGGGACTCCGGTTTGGAGCAGTACTTC. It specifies CASSMGDSGLEQYF.

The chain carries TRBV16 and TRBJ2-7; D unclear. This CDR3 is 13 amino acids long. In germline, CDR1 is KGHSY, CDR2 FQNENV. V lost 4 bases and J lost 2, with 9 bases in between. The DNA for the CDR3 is TGTGCCAGCAGCCGGGCAAGAACCTACGAGCAGTACTTC. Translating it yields CASSRARTYEQYF. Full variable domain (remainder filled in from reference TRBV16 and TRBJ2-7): GEEVAQTPKHLVRGEGQKAKLYCAPIKGHSYVFWYQQVLKNEFKFLISFQNENVFDETGMPKERFSAKCLPNSPCSLEIQATKLEDSAVYFCASSRARTYEQYFGPGTRLTVT.

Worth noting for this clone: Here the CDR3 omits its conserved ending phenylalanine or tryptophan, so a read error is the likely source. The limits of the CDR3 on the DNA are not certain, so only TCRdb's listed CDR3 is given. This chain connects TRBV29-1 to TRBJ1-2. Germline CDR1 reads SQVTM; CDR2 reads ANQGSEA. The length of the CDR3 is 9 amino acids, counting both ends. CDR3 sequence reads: CSLTSPSSV.

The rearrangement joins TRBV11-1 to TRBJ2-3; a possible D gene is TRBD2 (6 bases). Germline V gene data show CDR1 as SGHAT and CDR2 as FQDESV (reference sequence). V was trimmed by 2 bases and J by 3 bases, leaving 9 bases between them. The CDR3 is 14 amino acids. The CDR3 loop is CASSLTSWTDTQYF. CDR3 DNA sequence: TGTGCCAGCAGCTTAACTAGCTGGACAGATACGCAGTATTTT.

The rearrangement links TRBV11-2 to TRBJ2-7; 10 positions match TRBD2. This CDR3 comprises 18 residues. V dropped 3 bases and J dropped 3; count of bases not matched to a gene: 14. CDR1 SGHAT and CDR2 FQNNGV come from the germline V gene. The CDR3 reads CASSLDTRLAGRNYEQYF. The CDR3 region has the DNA TGTGCCAGCAGCTTGGATACCCGACTAGCGGGCCGGAACTACGAGCAGTACTTC.

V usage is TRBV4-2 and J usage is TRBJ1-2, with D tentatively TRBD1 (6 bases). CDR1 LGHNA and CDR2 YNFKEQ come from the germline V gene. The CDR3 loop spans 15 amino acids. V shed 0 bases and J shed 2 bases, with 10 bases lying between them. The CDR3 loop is CASSQDRGTNYGYTF. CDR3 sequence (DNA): TGTGCCAGCAGCCAAGATAGAGGGACAAACTATGGCTACACCTTC.

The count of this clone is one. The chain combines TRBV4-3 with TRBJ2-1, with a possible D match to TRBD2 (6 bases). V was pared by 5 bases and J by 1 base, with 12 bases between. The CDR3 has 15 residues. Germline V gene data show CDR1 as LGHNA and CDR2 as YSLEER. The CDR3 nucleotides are TGCGCCAGCAGCGACCGGGACTTATCCTACAATGAGCAGTTCTTC. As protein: CASSDRDLSYNEQFF.

In DNA, the CDR3 is TGTGCCAGCAGCCTCAGATTACCGGGACAGGGCAACACCGGGGAGCTGTTTTTT. It is translated as CASSLRLPGQGNTGELFF. This chain connects TRBV4-2 to TRBJ2-2; TRBD1 aligns across 9 bases. In germline, CDR1 is LGHNA, CDR2 YNFKEQ. CDR3 length equals 18 residues. V lost 4 bases to trimming and J lost 2 bases; unmatched junction nucleotides: 11.

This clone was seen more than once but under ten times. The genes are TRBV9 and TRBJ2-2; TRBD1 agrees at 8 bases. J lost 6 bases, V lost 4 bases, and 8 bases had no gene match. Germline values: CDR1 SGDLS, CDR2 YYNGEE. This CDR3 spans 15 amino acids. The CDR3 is CASSMRTGSAGELFF. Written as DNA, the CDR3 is TGTGCCAGCAGCATGAGGACAGGGTCGGCCGGGGAGCTGTTTTTT.

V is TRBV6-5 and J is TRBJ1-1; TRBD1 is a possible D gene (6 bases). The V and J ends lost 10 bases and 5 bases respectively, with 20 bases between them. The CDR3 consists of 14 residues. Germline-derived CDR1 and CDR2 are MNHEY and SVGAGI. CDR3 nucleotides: TGTGCCACCGTCGGTTACAGGGAGTGGACTGAAGCTTTCTTT. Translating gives CATVGYREWTEAFF.

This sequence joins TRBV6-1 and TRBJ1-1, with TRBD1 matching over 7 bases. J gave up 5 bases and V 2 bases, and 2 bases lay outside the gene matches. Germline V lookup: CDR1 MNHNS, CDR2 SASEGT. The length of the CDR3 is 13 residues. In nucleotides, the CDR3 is TGTGCCAGCAGTGAACAGGGGGGTACTGAAGCTTTCTTT. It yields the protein CASSEQGGTEAFF.

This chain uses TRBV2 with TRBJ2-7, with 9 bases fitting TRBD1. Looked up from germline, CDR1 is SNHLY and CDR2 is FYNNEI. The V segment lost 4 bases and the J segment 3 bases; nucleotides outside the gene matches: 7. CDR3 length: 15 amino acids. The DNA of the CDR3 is TGTGCCAGCAGTGGGGCCACGACAGGGGGCTACGAGCAGTACTTC. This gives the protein CASSGATTGGYEQYF.

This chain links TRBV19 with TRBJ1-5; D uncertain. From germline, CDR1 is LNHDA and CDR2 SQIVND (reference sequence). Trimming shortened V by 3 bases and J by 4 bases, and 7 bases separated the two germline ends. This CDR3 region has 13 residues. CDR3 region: CASSIEVNQPQHF. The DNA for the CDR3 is TGTGCCAGTAGTATCGAGGTAAATCAGCCCCAGCATTTT.

The CDR3 sequence is CAWSTQGSNTEAFF. CDR3 DNA sequence: TGTGCCTGGTCCACCCAGGGGTCGAACACTGAAGCTTTCTTT. The J gene is TRBJ1-1, the V gene TRBV30; TRBD1 might be the D (6 bases). V was pared by 5 bases and J by 1 base, with 14 bases between. This CDR3 has 14 amino acids. CDR1 and CDR2 from the germline V gene are GTSNPN and SVGIG (reference sequence).

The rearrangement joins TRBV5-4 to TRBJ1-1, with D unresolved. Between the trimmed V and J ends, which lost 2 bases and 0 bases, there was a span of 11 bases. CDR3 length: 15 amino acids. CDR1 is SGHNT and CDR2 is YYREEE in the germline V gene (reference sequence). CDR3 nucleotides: TGTGCCAGCAGCTTTGGAGGACCCCTGAACACTGAAGCTTTCTTT. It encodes CASSFGGPLNTEAFF.

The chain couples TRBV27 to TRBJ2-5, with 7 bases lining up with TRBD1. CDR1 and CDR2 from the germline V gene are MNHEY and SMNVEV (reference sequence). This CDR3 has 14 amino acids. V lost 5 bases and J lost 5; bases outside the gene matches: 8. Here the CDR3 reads CASSLNRGRETQYF. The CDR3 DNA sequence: TGTGCCAGCAGTCTTAACAGGGGCAGGGAGACCCAGTACTTC.

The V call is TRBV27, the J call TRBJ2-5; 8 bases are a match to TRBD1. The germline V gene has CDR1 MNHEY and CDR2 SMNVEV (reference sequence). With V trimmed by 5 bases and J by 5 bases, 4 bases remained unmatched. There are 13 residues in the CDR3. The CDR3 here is CASSQGQAETQYF. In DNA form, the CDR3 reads TGTGCCAGCAGTCAGGGACAGGCGGAGACCCAGTACTTC.

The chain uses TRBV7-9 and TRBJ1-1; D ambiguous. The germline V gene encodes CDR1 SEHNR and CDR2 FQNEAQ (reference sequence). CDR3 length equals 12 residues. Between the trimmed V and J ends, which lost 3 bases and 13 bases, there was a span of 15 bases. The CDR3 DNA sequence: TGTGCCAGCAGCTTGTCGGAGGGAGTAGGTTTCTTT. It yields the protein CASSLSEGVGFF.

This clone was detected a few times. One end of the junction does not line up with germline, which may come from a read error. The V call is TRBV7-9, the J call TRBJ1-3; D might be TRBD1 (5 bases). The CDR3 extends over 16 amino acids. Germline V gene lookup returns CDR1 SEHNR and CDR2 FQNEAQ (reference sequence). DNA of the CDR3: TGTTCCAGCAGCTTAGCGCGGGACGGCTCTGGAAACACCATATATTTT. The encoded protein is CSSSLARDGSGNTIYF. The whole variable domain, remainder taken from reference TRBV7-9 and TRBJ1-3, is DTGVSQNPRHKITKRGQNVTFRCDPISEHNRLYWYRQTLGQGPEFLTYFQNEAQLEKSRLLSDRFSAERPKGSFSTLEIQRTEQGDSAMYLCSSSLARDGSGNTIYFGEGSWLTVV.

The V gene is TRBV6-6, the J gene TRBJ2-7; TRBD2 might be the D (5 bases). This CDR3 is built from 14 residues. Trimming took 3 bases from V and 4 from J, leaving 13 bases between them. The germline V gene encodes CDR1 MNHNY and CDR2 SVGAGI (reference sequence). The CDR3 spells CASSYEDSKYEQYF. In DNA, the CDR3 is TGTGCCAGCAGTTATGAGGACTCGAAATACGAGCAGTACTTC.

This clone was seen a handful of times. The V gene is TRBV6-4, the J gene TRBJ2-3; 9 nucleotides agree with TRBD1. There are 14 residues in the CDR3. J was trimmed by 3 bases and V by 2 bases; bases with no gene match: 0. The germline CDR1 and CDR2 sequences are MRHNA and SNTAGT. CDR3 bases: TGTGCCAGCAGTGACGGACAGGGGACAGATACGCAGTATTTT. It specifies CASSDGQGTDTQYF.